This entry lists 10 T cell receptor beta chains sequenced from one sample in a study of CD8+ T cells in alopecia areata. Investigators isolated RNA and reverse transcribed it into cDNA to act as the sequencing template. Assay: immunoSEQ multiplex PCR; the TCRdb copy retains only in-frame clones and omits some. The sample shows about 69,000 clones, roughly 57% of them seen only once. The sample here was CD8+ T cells sorted from blood, taken at week 0. These receptors were collected from a human donor with alopecia areata.

This clone was seen a handful of times. The gene calls are TRBV29-1 and TRBJ1-2; 8 positions agree with TRBD1. V was pared by 2 bases and J by 0 bases, with 2 bases of the junction left unmatched. The CDR3 is 14 amino acids. Germline values: CDR1 SQVTM, CDR2 ANQGSEA. Written as DNA, the CDR3 is TGCAGCGTTGAACCGACAGGGGCTAACTATGGCTACACCTTC. Its translation: CSVEPTGANYGYTF. Full variable domain (remainder filled in from reference TRBV29-1 and TRBJ1-2): SAVISQKPSRDICQRGTSLTIQCQVDSQVTMMFWYRQQPGQSLTLIATANQGSEATYESGFVIDKFPISRPNLTFSTLTVSNMSPEDSSIYLCSVEPTGANYGYTFGSGTRLTVV.

The rearrangement uses TRBV27 and TRBJ1-1; TRBD1 matches at 10 bases. CDR1 is MNHEY, CDR2 SMNVEV, per germline (reference sequence). After removal of 3 bases from V and 3 bases from J, the junction contained 13 bases not matched to a gene. The CDR3 loop spans 18 amino acids. CDR3 in amino acids: CASSFNSGTGVRDTEAFF. In DNA form, the CDR3 reads TGTGCCAGCAGTTTCAACTCCGGGACAGGGGTTAGGGACACTGAAGCTTTCTTT.

The J gene is TRBJ1-2, the V gene TRBV7-2; D not resolved. Germline V lookup: CDR1 SGHTA, CDR2 FQGNSA. The CDR3 contains 14 residues. Trimming cost V 5 bases and J 4 bases, with 14 bases left between them. CDR3 bases: TGTGCCAGCAGCCTCCACGAGGTGGGCTATGGCTACACCTTC. It is translated as CASSLHEVGYGYTF.

V and J are TRBV9 and TRBJ1-5, with a tentative D call TRBD1 (5 bases). Germline loops: CDR1 SGDLS, CDR2 YYNGEE. The V and J ends lost 6 bases and 0 bases respectively, with 10 bases between them. The CDR3 is made up of 14 amino acids. The CDR3 DNA reads TGTGCCAGCAATCGGGGGGATAGCAATCAGCCCCAGCATTTT. Translating it yields CASNRGDSNQPQHF.

This chain joins TRBV7-2 and TRBJ1-4, with 8 nucleotides matching TRBD1. J lost 8 bases, V lost 5 bases, and 7 bases had no gene match. This CDR3 spans 14 amino acids. Germline lookup yields CDR1 SGHTA and CDR2 FQGNSA. CDR3 in amino acids: CASSPDRGVEKLFF. For the CDR3, the DNA is TGTGCCAGCAGCCCAGACAGGGGTGTCGAAAAACTGTTTTTT.

The V call is TRBV7-9, the J call TRBJ2-1; D ambiguous. Trimming removed 5 bases from V and 7 bases from J, with 6 bases in between. The CDR3 runs 11 residues. Germline V gene lookup returns CDR1 SEHNR and CDR2 FQNEAQ (reference sequence). This chain's CDR3 is CASSAFNEQFF. The CDR3 DNA reads as TGTGCCAGCAGCGCGTTTAATGAGCAGTTCTTC.

The chain employs TRBV6-4 and TRBJ1-1; possible D gene TRBD1, 5 bases. Germline values: CDR1 MRHNA, CDR2 SNTAGT. Deletions cut 7 bases from V and 6 bases from J, with 12 bases between. The CDR3 loop spans 12 amino acids. CDR3 sequence: CASNPGTPEAFF. CDR3 in DNA: TGTGCCAGCAATCCAGGGACCCCTGAAGCTTTCTTT.

The chain recombines TRBV27 with TRBJ1-2, with TRBD1 matching 9 bases. The CDR3 length is 13 residues. Germline V gene data show CDR1 as MNHEY and CDR2 as SMNVEV (reference sequence). V was clipped by 5 bases and J by 4 bases; unmatched bases: 2. This chain's CDR3 is CASSVTGGYGYTF. The DNA of the CDR3 is TGTGCCAGCAGTGTGACAGGGGGCTATGGCTACACCTTC.

V gene TRBV7-9 combines with J gene TRBJ2-1, with 7 positions matching TRBD1. The CDR3 is 14 residues long. Trimming at V came to 5 bases and at J to 5 bases, leaving 6 bases not matched to a gene. Germline values: CDR1 SEHNR, CDR2 FQNEAQ (reference sequence). The DNA of the CDR3 is TGTGCCAGCAGCCCCGGACAGGAGAACAATGAGCAGTTCTTC. This sequence encodes CASSPGQENNEQFF.

The gene calls are TRBV7-9 and TRBJ2-1, with 9 bases matching TRBD2. This CDR3 contains 16 residues. Germline V gene data show CDR1 as SEHNR and CDR2 as FQNEAQ (reference sequence). The ends lost 3 bases at V and 4 bases at J; junction bases unmatched: 7. The CDR3, as DNA: TGTGCCAGCAGCTTTATCGGGCTAGCGGGGTACAATGAGCAGTTCTTC. This gives the protein CASSFIGLAGYNEQFF.